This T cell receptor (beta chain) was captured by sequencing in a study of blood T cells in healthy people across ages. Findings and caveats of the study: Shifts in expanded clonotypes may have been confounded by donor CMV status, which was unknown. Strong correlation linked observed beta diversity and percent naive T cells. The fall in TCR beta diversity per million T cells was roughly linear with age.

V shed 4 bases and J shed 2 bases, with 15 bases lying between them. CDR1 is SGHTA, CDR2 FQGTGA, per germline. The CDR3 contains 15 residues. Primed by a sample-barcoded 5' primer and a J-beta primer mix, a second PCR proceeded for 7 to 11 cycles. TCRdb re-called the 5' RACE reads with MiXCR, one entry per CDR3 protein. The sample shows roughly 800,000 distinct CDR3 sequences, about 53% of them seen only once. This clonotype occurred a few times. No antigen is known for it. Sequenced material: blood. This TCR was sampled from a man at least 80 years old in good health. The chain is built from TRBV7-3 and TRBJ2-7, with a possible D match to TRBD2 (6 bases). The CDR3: CASSSTAGSAYEQYF. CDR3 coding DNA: TGTGCCAGCAGCTCAACAGCGGGTTCAGCCTACGAGCAGTACTTC. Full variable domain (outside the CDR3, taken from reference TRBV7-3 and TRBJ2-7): GAGVSQTPSNKVTEKGKYVELRCDPISGHTALYWYRQSLGQGPEFLIYFQGTGAADDSGLPNDRFFAVRPEGSVSTLKIQRTERGDSAVYLCASSSTAGSAYEQYFGPGTRLTVT.